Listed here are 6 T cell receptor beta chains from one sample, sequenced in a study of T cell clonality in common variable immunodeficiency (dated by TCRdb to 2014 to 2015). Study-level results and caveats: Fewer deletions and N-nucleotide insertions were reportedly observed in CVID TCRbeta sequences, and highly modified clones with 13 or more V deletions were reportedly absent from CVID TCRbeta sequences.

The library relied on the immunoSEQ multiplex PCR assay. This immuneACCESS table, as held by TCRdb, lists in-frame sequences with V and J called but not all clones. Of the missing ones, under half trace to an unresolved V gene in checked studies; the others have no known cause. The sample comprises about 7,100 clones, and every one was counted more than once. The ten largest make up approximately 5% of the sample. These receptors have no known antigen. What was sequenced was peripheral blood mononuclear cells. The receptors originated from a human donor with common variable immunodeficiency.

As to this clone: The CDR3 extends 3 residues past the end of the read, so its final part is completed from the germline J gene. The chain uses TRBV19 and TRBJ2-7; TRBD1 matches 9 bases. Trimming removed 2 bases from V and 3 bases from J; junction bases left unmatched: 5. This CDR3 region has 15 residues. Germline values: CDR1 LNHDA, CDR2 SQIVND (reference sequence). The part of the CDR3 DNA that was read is TGTGCCAGTAGTATATTTGCGGGACAGGGCTACGAG. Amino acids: CASSIFAGQGYE. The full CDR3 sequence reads CASSIFAGQGYEQYF.

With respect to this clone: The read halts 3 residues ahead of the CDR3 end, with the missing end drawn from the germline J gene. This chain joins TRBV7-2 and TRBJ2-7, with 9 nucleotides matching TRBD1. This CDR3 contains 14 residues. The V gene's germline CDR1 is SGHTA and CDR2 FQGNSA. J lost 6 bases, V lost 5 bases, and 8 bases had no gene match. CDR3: CASSADRGSGEQYF. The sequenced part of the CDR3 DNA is TGTGCCAGCAGCGCGGACAGGGGTTCGGGCGAG.

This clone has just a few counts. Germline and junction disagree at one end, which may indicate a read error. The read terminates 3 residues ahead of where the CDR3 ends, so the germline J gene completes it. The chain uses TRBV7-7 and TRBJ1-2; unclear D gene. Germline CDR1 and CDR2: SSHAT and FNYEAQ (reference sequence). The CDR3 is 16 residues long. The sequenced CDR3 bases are TGTGCTAGCAGCTTAGCTGCAGCGGGCGAATGGTATGGC. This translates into CASSLAAAGEWYG. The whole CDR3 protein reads CASSLAAAGEWYGYTF.

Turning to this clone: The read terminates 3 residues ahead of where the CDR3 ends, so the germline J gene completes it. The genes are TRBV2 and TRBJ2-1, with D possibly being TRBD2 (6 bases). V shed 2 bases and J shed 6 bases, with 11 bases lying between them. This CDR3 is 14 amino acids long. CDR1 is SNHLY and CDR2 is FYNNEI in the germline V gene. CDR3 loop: CASSETSRTNEQFF. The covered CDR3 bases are TGTGCCAGCAGTGAAACTAGCCGAACCAATGAG.

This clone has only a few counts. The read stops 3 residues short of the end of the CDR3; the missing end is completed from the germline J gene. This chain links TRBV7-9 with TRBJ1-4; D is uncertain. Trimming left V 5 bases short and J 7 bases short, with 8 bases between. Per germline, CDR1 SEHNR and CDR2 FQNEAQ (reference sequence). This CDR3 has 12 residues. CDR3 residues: CASSRPLEKLFF. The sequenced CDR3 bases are TGTGCCAGCAGCCGCCCACTTGAAAAA.

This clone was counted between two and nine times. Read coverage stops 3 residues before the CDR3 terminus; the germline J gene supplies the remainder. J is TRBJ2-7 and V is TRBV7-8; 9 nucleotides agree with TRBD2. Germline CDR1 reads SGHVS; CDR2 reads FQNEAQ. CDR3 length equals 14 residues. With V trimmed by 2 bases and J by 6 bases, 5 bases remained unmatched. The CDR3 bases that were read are TGTGCCAGCAGCTTAATAGCGGGAGTCCCCGAG. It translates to CASSLIAGVPE. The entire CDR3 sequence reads CASSLIAGVPEQYF. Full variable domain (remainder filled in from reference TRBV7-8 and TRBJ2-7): GAGVSQSPRYKVAKRGQDVALRCDPISGHVSLFWYQQALGQGPEFLTYFQNEAQLDKSGLPSDRFFAERPEGSVSTLKIQRTQQEDSAVYLCASSLIAGVPEQYFGPGTRLTVT.